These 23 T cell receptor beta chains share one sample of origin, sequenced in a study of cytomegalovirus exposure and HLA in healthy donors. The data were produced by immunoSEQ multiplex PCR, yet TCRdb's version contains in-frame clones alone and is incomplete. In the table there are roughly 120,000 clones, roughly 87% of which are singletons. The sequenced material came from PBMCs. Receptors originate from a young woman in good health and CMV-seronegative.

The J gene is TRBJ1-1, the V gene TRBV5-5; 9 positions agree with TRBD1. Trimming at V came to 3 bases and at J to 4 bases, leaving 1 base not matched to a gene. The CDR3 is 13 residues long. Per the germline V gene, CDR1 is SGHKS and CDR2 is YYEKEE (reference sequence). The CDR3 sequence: CASSWTGATEAFF. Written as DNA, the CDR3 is TGTGCCAGCAGCTGGACAGGGGCCACTGAAGCTTTCTTT.

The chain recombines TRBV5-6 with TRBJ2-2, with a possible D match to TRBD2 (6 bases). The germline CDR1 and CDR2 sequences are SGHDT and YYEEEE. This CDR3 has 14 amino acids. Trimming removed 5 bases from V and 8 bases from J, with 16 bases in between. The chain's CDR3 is CASSLDGGAGELFF. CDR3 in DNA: TGTGCCAGCAGTTTAGACGGAGGGGCGGGGGAGCTGTTTTTT.

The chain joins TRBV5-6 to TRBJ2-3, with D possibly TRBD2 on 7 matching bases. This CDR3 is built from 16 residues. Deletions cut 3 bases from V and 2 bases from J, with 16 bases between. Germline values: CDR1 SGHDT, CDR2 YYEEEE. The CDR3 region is CASSSGGGVNTDTQYF. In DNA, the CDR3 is TGTGCCAGCAGCTCCGGAGGGGGGGTGAACACAGATACGCAGTATTTT. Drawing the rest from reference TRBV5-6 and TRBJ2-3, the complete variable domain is DAGVTQSPTHLIKTRGQQVTLRCSPKSGHDTVSWYQQALGQGPQFIFQYYEEEERQRGNFPDRFSGHQFPNYSSELNVNALLLGDSALYLCASSSGGGVNTDTQYFGPGTRLTVL.

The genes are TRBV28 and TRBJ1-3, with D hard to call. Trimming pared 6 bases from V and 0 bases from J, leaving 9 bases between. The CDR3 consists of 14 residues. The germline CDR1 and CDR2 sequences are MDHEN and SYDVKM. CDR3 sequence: CASSSASSGNTIYF. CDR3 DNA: TGTGCCAGCAGCTCTGCCAGCTCTGGAAACACCATATATTTT.

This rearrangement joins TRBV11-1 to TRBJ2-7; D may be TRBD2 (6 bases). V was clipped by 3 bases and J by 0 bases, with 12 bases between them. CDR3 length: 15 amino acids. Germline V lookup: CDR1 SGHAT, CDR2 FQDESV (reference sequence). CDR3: CASSFSSGTSYEQYF. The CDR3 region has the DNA TGTGCCAGCAGCTTCAGTAGCGGAACCTCCTACGAGCAGTACTTC.

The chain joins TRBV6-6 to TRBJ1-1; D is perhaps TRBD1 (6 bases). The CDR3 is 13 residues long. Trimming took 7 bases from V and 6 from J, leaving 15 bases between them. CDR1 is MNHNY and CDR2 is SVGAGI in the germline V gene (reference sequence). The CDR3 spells CASTDIGQPEAFF. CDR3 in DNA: TGTGCCAGCACGGATATTGGACAGCCTGAAGCTTTCTTT.

CDR3 sequence (DNA): TGTGCCAGCAGTGAGCACCGACAGAACACCGGGGAGCTGTTTTTT. It translates to CASSEHRQNTGELFF. V gene TRBV25-1 combines with J gene TRBJ2-2; no definite D call. CDR1 MGHDK and CDR2 SYGVNS come from the germline V gene. The CDR3 runs to 15 residues. V lost 3 bases and J 1 base, leaving 9 bases between the germline ends.

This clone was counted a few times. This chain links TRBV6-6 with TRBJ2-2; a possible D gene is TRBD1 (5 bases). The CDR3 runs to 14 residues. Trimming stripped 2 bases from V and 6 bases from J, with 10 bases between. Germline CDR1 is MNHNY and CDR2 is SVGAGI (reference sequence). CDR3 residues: CASSYGALAGELFF. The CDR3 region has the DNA TGTGCCAGCAGTTACGGGGCCCTCGCCGGGGAGCTGTTTTTT.

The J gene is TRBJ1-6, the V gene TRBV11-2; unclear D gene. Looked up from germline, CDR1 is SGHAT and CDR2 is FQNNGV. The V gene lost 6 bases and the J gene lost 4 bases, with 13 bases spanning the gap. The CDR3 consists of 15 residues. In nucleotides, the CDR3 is TGTGCCAGCAGGTCTAGTGGGGAGTATAATTCACCCCTCCACTTT. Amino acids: CASRSSGEYNSPLHF.

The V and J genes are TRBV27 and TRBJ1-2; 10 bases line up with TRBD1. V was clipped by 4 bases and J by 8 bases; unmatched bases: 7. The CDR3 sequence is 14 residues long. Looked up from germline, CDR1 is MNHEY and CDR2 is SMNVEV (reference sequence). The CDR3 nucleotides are TGTGCCAGCAGTTCTAGACAGGGGGCGTTGGGCTACACCTTC. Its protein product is CASSSRQGALGYTF.

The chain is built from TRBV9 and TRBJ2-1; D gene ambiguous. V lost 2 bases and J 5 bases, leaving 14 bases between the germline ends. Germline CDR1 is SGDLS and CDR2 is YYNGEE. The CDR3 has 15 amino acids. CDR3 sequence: CASSVTGASDNEQFF. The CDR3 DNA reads TGTGCCAGCAGCGTTACCGGAGCTTCCGACAATGAGCAGTTCTTC.

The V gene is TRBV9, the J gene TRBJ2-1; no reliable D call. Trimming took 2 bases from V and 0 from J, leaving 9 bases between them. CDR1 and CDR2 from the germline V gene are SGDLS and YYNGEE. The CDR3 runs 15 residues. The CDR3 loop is CASSVDTSSYNEQFF. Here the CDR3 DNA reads TGTGCCAGCAGCGTTGACACGAGCTCCTACAATGAGCAGTTCTTC.

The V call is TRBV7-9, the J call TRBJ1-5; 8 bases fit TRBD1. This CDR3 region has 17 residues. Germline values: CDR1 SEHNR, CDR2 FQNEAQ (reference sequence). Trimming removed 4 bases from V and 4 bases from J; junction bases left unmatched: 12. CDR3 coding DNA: TGTGCCAGCAGCTCGGAACAGGGGGGTTGGGGGAATCAGCCCCAGCATTTT. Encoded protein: CASSSEQGGWGNQPQHF.

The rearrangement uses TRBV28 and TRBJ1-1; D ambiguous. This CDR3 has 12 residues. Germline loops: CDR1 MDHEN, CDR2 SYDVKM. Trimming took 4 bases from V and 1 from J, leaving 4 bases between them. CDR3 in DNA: TGTGCCAGCAGTTCCCAGAACACTGAAGCTTTCTTT. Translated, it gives CASSSQNTEAFF.

The CDR3 bases are TGTGCCAGCAGCCGGGTACTAGCGGGGTACAATGAGCAGTTCTTC. This encodes CASSRVLAGYNEQFF. The chain recombines TRBV14 with TRBJ2-1; 10 bases align to TRBD2. CDR1 is SGHDN and CDR2 is FVKESK in the germline V gene. The CDR3 totals 15 residues. Trimming removed 4 bases from V and 4 bases from J; junction bases left unmatched: 4.

CDR3 sequence reads: CASSLFARLLNEQFF. As DNA, the CDR3 is TGTGCCAGCAGTTTATTTGCCAGGTTACTCAATGAGCAGTTCTTC. The rearrangement joins TRBV28 to TRBJ2-1; D call uncertain. V lost 1 base, J lost 6 bases, and 13 bases lay in between. The CDR3 has 15 residues. CDR1 and CDR2 (germline): MDHEN, SYDVKM.

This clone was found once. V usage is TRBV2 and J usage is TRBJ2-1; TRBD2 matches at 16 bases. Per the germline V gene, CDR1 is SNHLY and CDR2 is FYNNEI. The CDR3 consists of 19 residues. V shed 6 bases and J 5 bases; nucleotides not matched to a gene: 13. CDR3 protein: CASRYRTGLAGGTNNEQFF. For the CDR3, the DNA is TGTGCCAGCAGATACCGTACGGGACTAGCGGGGGGGACAAACAATGAGCAGTTCTTC.

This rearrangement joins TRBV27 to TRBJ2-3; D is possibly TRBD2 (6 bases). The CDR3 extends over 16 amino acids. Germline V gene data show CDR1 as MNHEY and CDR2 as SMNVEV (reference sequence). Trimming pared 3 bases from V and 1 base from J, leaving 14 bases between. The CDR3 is CASSFVGASGTDTQYF. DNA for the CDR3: TGTGCCAGCAGTTTTGTCGGGGCTAGCGGCACAGATACGCAGTATTTT.

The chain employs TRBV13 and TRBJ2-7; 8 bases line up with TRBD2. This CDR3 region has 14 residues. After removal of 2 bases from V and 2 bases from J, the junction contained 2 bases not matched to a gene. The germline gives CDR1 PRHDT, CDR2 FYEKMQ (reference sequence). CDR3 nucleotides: TGTGCCAGCAGCTTAAGCGGGGGAGCCTACGAGCAGTACTTC. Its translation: CASSLSGGAYEQYF.

CDR3 coding DNA: TGCGCCAGCAGCTTGGCCCTCGGGGGGGTTGAAAAACTGTTTTTT. Translation gives CASSLALGGVEKLFF. The V call is TRBV5-1, the J call TRBJ1-4; D is perhaps TRBD1 (5 bases). This CDR3 is built from 15 residues. Germline assignment: CDR1 SGHRS and CDR2 YFSETQ. The V and J ends lost 0 bases and 7 bases respectively, with 13 bases between them.

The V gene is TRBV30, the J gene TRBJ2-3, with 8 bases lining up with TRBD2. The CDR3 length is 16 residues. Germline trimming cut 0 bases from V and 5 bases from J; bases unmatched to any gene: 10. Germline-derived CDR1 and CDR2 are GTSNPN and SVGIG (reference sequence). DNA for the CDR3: TGTGCCTGGAGTGTCAAAGGCGCGGGGGGACTAGATACGCAGTATTTT. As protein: CAWSVKGAGGLDTQYF.

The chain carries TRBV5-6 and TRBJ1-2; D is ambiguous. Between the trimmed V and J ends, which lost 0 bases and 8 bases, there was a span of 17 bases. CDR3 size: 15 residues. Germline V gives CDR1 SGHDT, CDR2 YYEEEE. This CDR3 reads CASSLAPRGFEGYTF. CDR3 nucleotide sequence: TGTGCCAGCAGCTTGGCCCCTCGCGGGTTCGAAGGCTACACCTTC.

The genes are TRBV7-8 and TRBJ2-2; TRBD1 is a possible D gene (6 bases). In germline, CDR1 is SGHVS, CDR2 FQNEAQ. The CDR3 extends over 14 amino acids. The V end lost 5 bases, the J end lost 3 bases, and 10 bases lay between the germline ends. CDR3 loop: CASSVYRDTGELFF. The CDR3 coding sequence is TGTGCCAGCAGCGTATACAGGGACACCGGGGAGCTGTTTTTT.